This TCR beta chain comes out of a study of memory CD4+ T cells and cytomegalovirus serostatus. Findings of the study overall: 67 of 164 known CMV-associated TCRbeta sequences appeared in CD4+ memory.

The table came from immunoSEQ multiplex PCR; TCRdb's copy has only in-frame clones and leaves some out. The table shows around 53,000 clones, with about 80% occurring only once. Concerning this clone itself: The target antigen is unknown.

The sort gate was single viable CD3+CD4+CD8-CD45RO+ cells for memory CD4+ T cells. The length of the CDR3 is 15 residues. CDR1 and CDR2 from the germline V gene are MNHNS and SASEGT. V was pared by 6 bases and J by 4 bases, with 16 bases between. The sequenced material came from memory CD4+ T cells from blood. The chain combines TRBV6-1 with TRBJ1-5, with unresolved D. This TCR was sampled from an adult in good health and CMV-seropositive. CDR3 in DNA: TGTGCCAGCAGGGCCGGGAGGGAGTGGAATCAGCCCCAGCATTTT. It is translated as CASRAGREWNQPQHF.